One sample yielded the 17 T cell receptor beta chains listed below, sequenced in a study of T cells in narcolepsy. Profiled with immunoSEQ multiplex PCR; TCRdb holds only in-frame clones, not every one. The repertoire consists of approximately 32,000 clones, with roughly four fifths occurring once and the leading ten covering 0.9% to 1.2%. Sequencing was done on a sample of CD45RA- memory CD4+ T cells from PBMCs. The receptor set was obtained from a human donor with narcolepsy.

The chain uses TRBV14 and TRBJ2-1; D is undetermined. Trimming shortened V by 4 bases and J by 4 bases, and 14 bases separated the two germline ends. This CDR3 has 15 amino acids. Germline loops: CDR1 SGHDN, CDR2 FVKESK. In DNA, the CDR3 is TGTGCCAGCAGCCCGTTTATGTTGGGGTACAATGAGCAGTTCTTC. Translation: CASSPFMLGYNEQFF.

The V and J genes are TRBV6-5 and TRBJ1-1; TRBD1 agrees at 10 bases. Germline V CDR1 and CDR2: MNHEY, SVGAGI. The CDR3 has 14 residues. The V segment lost 6 bases and the J segment 7 bases; nucleotides outside the gene matches: 8. Here the CDR3 reads CASRGTGESGEAFF. DNA of the CDR3: TGTGCCAGCAGGGGGACAGGGGAAAGCGGTGAAGCTTTCTTT.

The chain uses TRBV5-4 and TRBJ1-1, with 7 nucleotides matching TRBD1. Germline V lookup: CDR1 SGHNT, CDR2 YYREEE (reference sequence). The V gene end was trimmed by 4 bases and the J gene end by 4 bases; junction bases not matched to a gene: 10. The CDR3 spans 15 residues. For the CDR3, the DNA is TGTGCCAGCAGCACCTCAGACAGGGATCGCACTGAAGCTTTCTTT. As protein: CASSTSDRDRTEAFF.

The chain employs TRBV2 and TRBJ2-3; 14 positions agree with TRBD2. This CDR3 has 14 amino acids. Per germline, CDR1 SNHLY and CDR2 FYNNEI. V lost 10 bases to trimming and J lost 4 bases; unmatched junction nucleotides: 4. CDR3 protein: CAIKTSGRADTQYF. The CDR3, as DNA: TGTGCCATCAAGACTAGCGGGAGGGCAGATACGCAGTATTTT.

The table lists this clone with a few counts. The chain carries TRBV4-1 and TRBJ2-1; 8 positions match TRBD2. CDR1 and CDR2 from the germline V gene are MGHRA and YSYEKL. The CDR3 has 14 residues. In nucleotides, the CDR3 is TGCGCTGCGGGGGGAGGGCTCACTTACAATGAGCAGTTCTTC. This sequence encodes CAAGGGLTYNEQFF.

The gene calls are TRBV9 and TRBJ2-1; D perhaps matches TRBD2 (5 bases). The CDR3 has 16 residues. Trimming stripped 2 bases from V and 5 bases from J, with 17 bases between. The germline V gene has CDR1 SGDLS and CDR2 YYNGEE. CDR3 sequence (DNA): TGTGCCAGCAGCGTCCTCGCGGGCTCTTCCAACAATGAGCAGTTCTTC. This encodes CASSVLAGSSNNEQFF. Variable domain in full (rest from reference TRBV9 and TRBJ2-1): DSGVTQTPKHLITATGQRVTLRCSPRSGDLSVYWYQQSLDQGLQFLIQYYNGEERAKGNILERFSAQQFPDLHSELNLSSLELGDSALYFCASSVLAGSSNNEQFFGPGTRLTVL.

V is TRBV10-2 and J is TRBJ1-5; tentatively, D is TRBD1 (6 bases). The CDR3 is made up of 13 amino acids. Germline CDR1 WSHSY, CDR2 SAAADI. Trimming removed 8 bases at V and 4 bases at J, with 12 bases between. The CDR3 reads CASRSGANQPQHF. DNA of the CDR3: TGCGCCAGCCGGTCGGGGGCGAATCAGCCCCAGCATTTT.

This clone was seen once. The chain has TRBV7-9 and TRBJ2-7; TRBD2 matches at 7 bases. V gave up 4 bases and J gave up 1 base; unmatched junction bases: 10. CDR3 length: 16 amino acids. The V gene's germline CDR1 is SEHNR and CDR2 FQNEAQ (reference sequence). The CDR3 bases are TGTGCCAGCAGCTCTCGTGGGGGGGACCTTTCCTACGAGCAGTACTTC. It specifies CASSSRGGDLSYEQYF. Based on the CDR3 plus reference TRBV7-9 and TRBJ2-7, the full variable domain is DTGVSQNPRHKITKRGQNVTFRCDPISEHNRLYWYRQTLGQGPEFLTYFQNEAQLEKSRLLSDRFSAERPKGSFSTLEIQRTEQGDSAMYLCASSSRGGDLSYEQYFGPGTRLTVT.

The rearrangement joins TRBV28 to TRBJ2-7, with no clear D. The CDR3 is 16 residues long. V gave up 5 bases and J gave up 1 base, with 18 bases separating them. The germline CDR1 and CDR2 sequences are MDHEN and SYDVKM. The CDR3 protein is CASSHKYRLWSYEQYF. In DNA, the CDR3 is TGTGCCAGCAGTCACAAGTATCGTTTATGGTCCTACGAGCAGTACTTC.

J is TRBJ2-7 and V is TRBV28; TRBD2 aligns across 9 bases. The CDR3 covers 14 residues. Germline V gene data show CDR1 as MDHEN and CDR2 as SYDVKM. V lost 6 bases to trimming and J lost 2 bases; unmatched junction nucleotides: 5. The DNA of the CDR3 is TGTGCCAGCAGGTTAGCGGGGGAGACCTACGAGCAGTACTTC. It codes for CASRLAGETYEQYF.

This chain links TRBV5-1 with TRBJ2-6, with no clear D. Per the germline V gene, CDR1 is SGHRS and CDR2 is YFSETQ. The CDR3 sequence is 16 residues long. V was clipped by 0 bases and J by 0 bases, with 7 bases between them. The CDR3 loop is CASSLGLISGANVLTF. CDR3 nucleotide sequence: TGCGCCAGCAGCTTGGGTCTGATCTCTGGGGCCAACGTCCTGACTTTC. Based on the CDR3 plus reference TRBV5-1 and TRBJ2-6, the full variable domain is KAGVTQTPRYLIKTRGQQVTLSCSPISGHRSVSWYQQTPGQGLQFLFEYFSETQRNKGNFPGRFSGRQFSNSRSEMNVSTLELGDSALYLCASSLGLISGANVLTFGAGSRLTVL.

This sequence joins TRBV28 and TRBJ1-2, with no clear D. The germline V and J ends were trimmed by 3 bases and 8 bases, with 13 bases remaining between them. Germline V gene lookup returns CDR1 MDHEN and CDR2 SYDVKM. This CDR3 has 13 amino acids. CDR3 sequence: CASSFGLMKGYTF. CDR3 nucleotide sequence: TGTGCCAGCAGTTTTGGTCTGATGAAGGGCTACACCTTC.

This rearrangement joins TRBV18 to TRBJ1-1; 8 positions match TRBD1. Germline V gene lookup returns CDR1 KGHSH and CDR2 LQKENI. V was pared by 5 bases and J by 4 bases, with 15 bases of the junction left unmatched. CDR3 length: 17 amino acids. DNA for the CDR3: TGTGCCAGCTCATTCCGACAGGGGCGCAGGGATCGCACTGAAGCTTTCTTT. Protein: CASSFRQGRRDRTEAFF.

This clone was counted a single time. Compared with germline, one end of the junction differs, possibly owing to a read error. The chain recombines TRBV16 with TRBJ2-7, with a weak D call TRBD2 (6 bases). In germline, CDR1 is KGHSY, CDR2 FQNENV. The CDR3 contains 11 residues. CDR3 sequence: CASSLAGRGVF. CDR3 nucleotide sequence: TGTGCCAGCAGCCTCGCGGGGCGGGGCGTCTTC.

CDR3 residues: CSAQRGIGQFF. In DNA, the CDR3 is TGCAGTGCCCAGAGGGGCATCGGGCAGTTCTTC. The chain recombines TRBV20-1 with TRBJ2-1; D may match TRBD1 or TRBD2 (5 bases each). Per germline, CDR1 DFQATT and CDR2 SNEGSKA (reference sequence). This CDR3 has 11 residues. The V end was cut by 6 bases, the J end by 12 bases, with 15 bases between.

The V gene is TRBV6-1, the J gene TRBJ2-6, with D hard to call. Trimming cost V 4 bases and J 0 bases, with 10 bases left between them. The CDR3 totals 16 residues. The V gene's germline CDR1 is MNHNS and CDR2 SASEGT. In nucleotides, the CDR3 is TGTGCCAGCAGTGCTGATCGTTTCTCTGGGGCCAACGTCCTGACTTTC. Translated, it gives CASSADRFSGANVLTF.

The chain employs TRBV19 and TRBJ2-4; 7 bases agree with TRBD1. The length of the CDR3 is 14 residues. Trimming removed 3 bases from V and 4 bases from J; junction bases left unmatched: 3. CDR1 and CDR2 (germline): LNHDA, SQIVND (reference sequence). The CDR3 here is CASSIGTEKNIQYF. The DNA of the CDR3 is TGTGCCAGTAGTATCGGGACAGAGAAAAACATTCAGTACTTC.